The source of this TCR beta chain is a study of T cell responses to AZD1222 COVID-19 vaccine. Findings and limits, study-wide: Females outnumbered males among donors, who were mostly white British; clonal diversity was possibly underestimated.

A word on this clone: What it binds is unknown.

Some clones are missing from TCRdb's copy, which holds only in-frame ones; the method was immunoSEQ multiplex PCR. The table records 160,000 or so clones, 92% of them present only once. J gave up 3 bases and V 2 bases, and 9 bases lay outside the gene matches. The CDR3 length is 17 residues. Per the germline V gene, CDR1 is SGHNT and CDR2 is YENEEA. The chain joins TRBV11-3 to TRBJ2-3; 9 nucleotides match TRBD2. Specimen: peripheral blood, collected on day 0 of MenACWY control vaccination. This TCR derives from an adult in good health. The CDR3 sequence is CASSLKVGGRATDTQYF. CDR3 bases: TGTGCCAGCAGCTTAAAAGTCGGCGGGAGGGCTACAGATACGCAGTATTTT.